Listed below are T cell receptor beta chains from one sample, sequenced in a study of blood T cell repertoires in COVID-19. The assay was immunoSEQ multiplex PCR, and TCRdb's table has in-frame clones only and misses some. The table lists hundreds of thousands of clones, about 85% of them singletons. Sequenced material: peripheral blood. The source is a woman younger than 35 with acute or convalescent COVID-19. Both conserved end residues are part of each CDR3. The D gene is left open where the match is weak. Size tells how often a clone was seen (once, few, many) or the class of an expanded clone, and some rows leave it out.

v_gene: TRBV18
abundance: -
j_gene: TRBJ2-3
d_gene: -
CDR3aa: CASLRTSTDTQYF
CDR3nt: TGTGCCAGCCTCCGAACTAGCACAGATACGCAGTATTTT

v_gene: TRBV5-1
abundance: -
j_gene: TRBJ1-1
d_gene: -
CDR3aa: CASSLTGFTEAFF
CDR3nt: TGCGCCAGCAGCTTGACAGGGTTCACTGAAGCTTTCTTT

v_gene: TRBV5-4
abundance: -
j_gene: TRBJ2-2
d_gene: TRBD2
CDR3aa: CASSLGLAGINTGELFF
CDR3nt: TGTGCCAGCAGCCTGGGACTAGCGGGAATCAACACCGGGGAGCTGTTTTTT

v_gene: TRBV9
abundance: -
j_gene: TRBJ1-3
d_gene: -
CDR3aa: CASSATVQDGTIYF
CDR3nt: TGTGCCAGCAGCGCGACAGTCCAAGATGGCACCATATATTTT

v_gene: TRBV24-1
abundance: -
j_gene: TRBJ2-1
d_gene: TRBD2
CDR3aa: CATSDSVAGGLYNEQFF
CDR3nt: TGTGCCACCAGTGACTCAGTAGCGGGGGGGTTATACAATGAGCAGTTCTTC

v_gene: TRBV5-1
abundance: -
j_gene: TRBJ2-3
d_gene: -
CDR3aa: CASSLARTATDTQYF
CDR3nt: TGCGCCAGCAGCTTGGCCAGGACAGCCACAGATACGCAGTATTTT

v_gene: TRBV14
abundance: -
j_gene: TRBJ2-7
d_gene: TRBD1
CDR3aa: CASSQRPGQTSQEQYF
CDR3nt: TGTGCCAGCAGCCAACGTCCGGGACAGACCAGTCAGGAGCAGTACTTC

v_gene: TRBV27
abundance: -
j_gene: TRBJ1-5
d_gene: TRBD1
CDR3aa: CASSRIRQQGGDQPQHF
CDR3nt: TGTGCCAGCAGTCGCATACGTCAACAGGGGGGGGATCAGCCCCAGCATTTT

v_gene: TRBV5-4
abundance: -
j_gene: TRBJ2-3
d_gene: TRBD2
CDR3aa: CASSLRLAGEPDTQYF
CDR3nt: TGTGCCAGCAGCCTTCGACTAGCGGGAGAGCCAGATACGCAGTATTTT

v_gene: TRBV5-1
abundance: -
j_gene: TRBJ2-7
d_gene: TRBD2
CDR3aa: CASSLVPSGLFYEQYF
CDR3nt: TGCGCCAGCAGCTTGGTTCCTAGCGGCTTATTCTACGAGCAGTACTTC

v_gene: TRBV4-1
abundance: -
j_gene: TRBJ2-7
d_gene: TRBD2
CDR3aa: CASSQLGLAGYEQYF
CDR3nt: TGCGCCAGCAGCCAACTCGGACTAGCGGGGTACGAGCAGTACTTC

v_gene: TRBV5-1
abundance: -
j_gene: TRBJ2-7
d_gene: TRBD1
CDR3aa: CASSLGGQGSHEQYF
CDR3nt: TGCGCCAGCAGCTTGGGGGGACAGGGATCCCACGAGCAGTACTTC

v_gene: TRBV4-1
abundance: -
j_gene: TRBJ1-5
d_gene: TRBD1
CDR3aa: CASSQVGRGVQPQHF
CDR3nt: TGCGCCAGCAGCCAAGTTGGCAGGGGGGTTCAGCCCCAGCATTTT

v_gene: TRBV27
abundance: -
j_gene: TRBJ2-7
d_gene: TRBD1
CDR3aa: CASSLAGTAYEQYF
CDR3nt: TGTGCCAGCAGTTTAGCCGGGACAGCCTACGAGCAGTACTTC

v_gene: TRBV14
abundance: -
j_gene: TRBJ2-3
d_gene: -
CDR3aa: CASSLRGGTDTQYF
CDR3nt: TGTGCCAGCAGTCTCCGGGGAGGCACAGATACGCAGTATTTT

v_gene: TRBV28
abundance: -
j_gene: TRBJ1-5
d_gene: -
CDR3aa: CASSGPNAHSNQPQHF
CDR3nt: TGTGCCAGCAGTGGCCCGAATGCACATAGCAATCAGCCCCAGCATTTT

v_gene: TRBV5-1
abundance: -
j_gene: TRBJ2-1
d_gene: TRBD2
CDR3aa: CASSRSSGSDNEQFF
CDR3nt: TGCGCCAGCAGTCGGTCTAGCGGGAGCGACAATGAGCAGTTCTTC

v_gene: TRBV21-1
abundance: once
j_gene: TRBJ1-2
d_gene: -
CDR3aa: CASSRLTPDDTGSNYGYTF
CDR3nt: TGTGCCAGCAGCCGTCTTACCCCTGATGATACAGGGAGTAACTATGGCTACACCTTC

v_gene: TRBV2
abundance: -
j_gene: TRBJ2-7
d_gene: TRBD1
CDR3aa: CASSEALGIGQGNNEQYF
CDR3nt: TGTGCCAGCAGTGAAGCGCTGGGGATAGGACAGGGGAATAACGAGCAGTACTTC

v_gene: TRBV2
abundance: -
j_gene: TRBJ1-4
d_gene: -
CDR3aa: CASKEVHATNEKLFF
CDR3nt: TGTGCCAGCAAAGAGGTACATGCAACTAATGAAAAACTGTTTTTT

v_gene: TRBV7-2
abundance: few
j_gene: TRBJ1-3
d_gene: -
CDR3aa: CASSFSGIGNTIYF
CDR3nt: TGTGCCAGCAGCTTCTCGGGTATCGGAAACACCATATATTTT

v_gene: TRBV5-6
abundance: -
j_gene: TRBJ1-2
d_gene: -
CDR3aa: CASSLGAQNYGYTF
CDR3nt: TGTGCCAGCAGCTTGGGGGCGCAAAACTATGGCTACACCTTC

v_gene: TRBV24-1
abundance: once
j_gene: TRBJ2-1
d_gene: TRBD2
CDR3aa: CATSDWGGDESSYNEQFF
CDR3nt: TGTGCCACCAGTGATTGGGGGGGTGATGAGAGCTCCTACAATGAGCAGTTCTTC

v_gene: TRBV6-4
abundance: -
j_gene: TRBJ2-2
d_gene: TRBD1
CDR3aa: CASQGASTGELFF
CDR3nt: TGTGCCAGCCAGGGGGCGAGCACCGGGGAGCTGTTTTTT

v_gene: TRBV5-1
abundance: -
j_gene: TRBJ2-7
d_gene: -
CDR3aa: CASRMAVEGGYEQYF
CDR3nt: TGCGCCAGCAGAATGGCAGTAGAGGGGGGGTACGAGCAGTACTTC

v_gene: TRBV5-1
abundance: few
j_gene: TRBJ1-2
d_gene: TRBD1
CDR3aa: CASSIQPGQGYNYGYTF
CDR3nt: TGCGCCAGCAGCATTCAACCGGGACAGGGCTATAACTATGGCTACACCTTC

v_gene: TRBV14
abundance: -
j_gene: TRBJ2-2
d_gene: -
CDR3aa: CASSQVSGSLAGELFF
CDR3nt: TGTGCCAGCAGCCAAGTTTCCGGGTCTTTGGCCGGGGAGCTGTTTTTT

v_gene: TRBV5-4
abundance: -
j_gene: TRBJ1-2
d_gene: TRBD1
CDR3aa: CASTLTGDRIYGYTF
CDR3nt: TGTGCCAGCACCCTTACAGGGGACCGGATCTATGGCTACACCTTC

v_gene: TRBV30
abundance: -
j_gene: TRBJ2-6
d_gene: TRBD2
CDR3aa: CAWRAGGITGANVLTF
CDR3nt: TGTGCCTGGAGGGCGGGGGGGATCACTGGGGCCAACGTCCTGACTTTC